These 20 T cell receptor beta chains originate from one sample sequenced in a study of blood T cell repertoires in COVID-19. The repertoire was sequenced with immunoSEQ multiplex PCR; TCRdb's copy has only in-frame clones and lacks some. The sample has 210,000 or so clones, approximately 91% seen once. Input material: peripheral blood. Receptors originate from a woman aged 40 to 50 with acute or convalescent COVID-19.

The V call is TRBV7-9, the J call TRBJ1-6; 11 nucleotides line up with TRBD1. The J segment lost 8 bases and the V segment lost 5 bases, leaving 5 bases of the junction unmatched. There are 15 residues in the CDR3. Germline V gene lookup returns CDR1 SEHNR and CDR2 FQNEAQ (reference sequence). The CDR3 DNA is TGTGCCAGCAGCACCTGGGACAGGGGGGATTCACCCCTCCACTTT. This gives the protein CASSTWDRGDSPLHF.

The chain uses TRBV2 and TRBJ1-2, with D perhaps TRBD1 (6 bases). CDR1 is SNHLY, CDR2 FYNNEI, per germline. The CDR3 totals 15 residues. Trimming removed 0 bases from V and 4 bases from J, with 12 bases in between. The CDR3 region is CASSEAWQGSYGYTF. The CDR3 DNA sequence: TGTGCCAGCAGTGAAGCGTGGCAGGGGAGCTATGGCTACACCTTC.

V usage is TRBV15 and J usage is TRBJ2-7; 7 bases match TRBD1. This CDR3 has 14 residues. The germline V gene has CDR1 LNHNV and CDR2 YYDKDF (reference sequence). Trimming took 0 bases from V and 3 from J; bases not matched to a gene: 2. CDR3 protein: CATSREPGGYEQYV. The CDR3 DNA follows: TGTGCCACCAGCAGAGAACCAGGGGGCTACGAGCAGTACGTC.

The chain carries TRBV18 and TRBJ1-2, with D possibly TRBD1 on 5 matching bases. V lost 3 bases to trimming and J lost 2 bases, with 7 bases between them. Germline lookup yields CDR1 KGHSH and CDR2 LQKENI. The CDR3 length is 13 residues. The CDR3 nucleotides read TGTGCCAGCTCACCGCAGGGCAACTATGGCTACACCTTC. Amino acid sequence: CASSPQGNYGYTF.

The chain has TRBV6-5 and TRBJ2-5; D is perhaps TRBD1 (6 bases). V was shortened by 0 bases and J by 4 bases, with 6 bases between the two germline ends. The CDR3 loop spans 13 amino acids. Per the germline V gene, CDR1 is MNHEY and CDR2 is SVGAGI. The CDR3 DNA reads as TGTGCCAGCAGTTACTCCAGGGGAGAGACCCAGTACTTC. Amino acid sequence: CASSYSRGETQYF.

The V gene is TRBV5-1, the J gene TRBJ2-3, with 8 nucleotides matching TRBD2. Germline CDR1 reads SGHRS; CDR2 reads YFSETQ. V trimming: 2 bases; J trimming: 3 bases; junction bases outside the gene matches: 8. CDR3 size: 16 residues. CDR3 DNA sequence: TGCGCCAGCAGCTTCCGAGTAGCGGGGCCGACAGATACGCAGTATTTT. Its translation: CASSFRVAGPTDTQYF.

The genes are TRBV5-4 and TRBJ2-3; 9 nucleotides match TRBD2. CDR1 SGHNT and CDR2 YYREEE come from the germline V gene (reference sequence). The CDR3 runs to 16 residues. V dropped 1 base and J dropped 2; count of bases not matched to a gene: 5. The CDR3 is CASSLKGLAPTDTQYF. As DNA, the CDR3 is TGTGCCAGCAGCTTGAAGGGACTAGCTCCCACAGATACGCAGTATTTT.

This clone was counted once. The J gene is TRBJ1-5, the V gene TRBV5-1; D possibly corresponds to TRBD1 (5 bases). Trimming removed 4 bases from V and 4 bases from J, with 12 bases in between. CDR1 is SGHRS and CDR2 is YFSETQ in the germline V gene. The CDR3 sequence is 14 residues long. The CDR3 DNA is TGCGCCAGCAGCCCCCGGGACTTAAATCAGCCCCAGCATTTT. Encoded protein: CASSPRDLNQPQHF.

The genes are TRBV5-6 and TRBJ1-1, with D possibly TRBD1 on 5 matching bases. From germline, CDR1 is SGHDT and CDR2 YYEEEE. With 6 bases removed from V and 5 bases from J, the gap between germline ends came to 20 bases. The CDR3 is made up of 15 amino acids. This CDR3 is CASTITGVVLTEAFF. DNA of the CDR3: TGTGCCAGCACAATTACGGGGGTCGTCCTTACTGAAGCTTTCTTT.

The V and J genes are TRBV7-3 and TRBJ2-3; maybe TRBD2 (5 bases). Germline assignment: CDR1 SGHTA and CDR2 FQGTGA. Trimming took off 2 bases at V and 5 bases at J, with 8 bases between the two ends. This CDR3 spans 13 amino acids. This CDR3 reads CASSLEGRDTQYF. CDR3 DNA sequence: TGTGCCAGCAGCTTAGAAGGGAGAGATACGCAGTATTTT.

V usage is TRBV11-2 and J usage is TRBJ2-7; the match to TRBD1 covers 11 bases. V lost 3 bases and J lost 9; bases outside the gene matches: 10. Per the germline V gene, CDR1 is SGHAT and CDR2 is FQNNGV. The CDR3 is made up of 15 amino acids. The CDR3 spells CASSFDRGQGGVQYV. The CDR3 region has the DNA TGTGCCAGCAGCTTCGACAGGGGACAGGGGGGAGTGCAGTACGTC.

This clone has just one count. The V and J genes are TRBV5-1 and TRBJ1-2; no clear D. V lost 4 bases, J lost 6 bases, and 22 bases lay in between. Germline CDR1 and CDR2: SGHRS and YFSETQ. The CDR3 spans 16 residues. Here the CDR3 reads CASSRTGVVLLDGYTF. CDR3 nucleotides: TGCGCCAGCAGCCGAACTGGGGTGGTTCTACTAGATGGCTACACCTTC. Combining the CDR3 with reference TRBV5-1 and TRBJ1-2 gives the whole variable domain KAGVTQTPRYLIKTRGQQVTLSCSPISGHRSVSWYQQTPGQGLQFLFEYFSETQRNKGNFPGRFSGRQFSNSRSEMNVSTLELGDSALYLCASSRTGVVLLDGYTFGSGTRLTVV.

A single count supports this clone. This rearrangement joins TRBV30 to TRBJ2-5; tentative D call: TRBD2 (6 bases). The V end was cut by 3 bases, the J end by 1 base, with 9 bases between. This CDR3 region has 13 residues. Germline V gene lookup returns CDR1 GTSNPN and CDR2 SVGIG (reference sequence). CDR3 sequence (DNA): TGTGCCTGGAGGACGGGACTCCAAGAGACCCAGTACTTC. This encodes CAWRTGLQETQYF.

This clone appeared once. The V and J genes are TRBV2 and TRBJ1-4, with TRBD1 as a possible D gene (6 bases). In germline, CDR1 is SNHLY, CDR2 FYNNEI. The germline V and J ends were trimmed by 6 bases and 5 bases, with 19 bases remaining between them. This CDR3 is 16 amino acids long. This CDR3 is CASRGGQQGGNEKLFF. In nucleotides, the CDR3 is TGTGCCAGCAGAGGAGGACAACAGGGTGGGAATGAAAAACTGTTTTTT.

A remark on this clone: The same CDR3 is also encoded by other DNA sequences in this sample. The chain links TRBV4-2 to TRBJ1-1; unclear D gene. The germline V and J ends were trimmed by 0 bases and 4 bases, with 12 bases remaining between them. CDR1 and CDR2 (germline): LGHNA, YNFKEQ. The CDR3 spans 15 residues. CDR3: CASSQDEGRGTEAFF. For the CDR3, the DNA is TGTGCCAGCAGCCAAGACGAAGGCCGGGGCACTGAAGCTTTCTTT.

The chain links TRBV18 to TRBJ1-2; TRBD1 aligns across 7 bases. Germline assignment: CDR1 KGHSH and CDR2 LQKENI. This CDR3 has 15 amino acids. Unmatched junction bases numbered 5, after V lost 2 bases and J lost 2 bases. In DNA form, the CDR3 reads TGTGCCAGCTCACCAAGACAGGGATCCAACTATGGCTACACCTTC. Translated, it gives CASSPRQGSNYGYTF.

The chain links TRBV7-6 to TRBJ1-2; tentatively, D is TRBD1 (6 bases). V lost 6 bases, J lost 6 bases, and 8 bases lay in between. CDR3 length: 11 amino acids. Germline V CDR1 and CDR2: SGHVS, FNYEAQ. The CDR3 DNA reads as TGTGCCAGCAGTCGGACAGATGGCTACACCTTC. Translation gives CASSRTDGYTF.

The chain uses TRBV19 and TRBJ1-1; TRBD1 matches at 8 bases. CDR1 and CDR2 (germline): LNHDA, SQIVND (reference sequence). V trimming: 7 bases; J trimming: 1 base; junction bases outside the gene matches: 8. The CDR3 is 15 amino acids. CDR3 sequence: CASTIGDRRNTEAFF. The DNA of the CDR3 is TGTGCCAGTACCATCGGGGACAGGCGGAACACTGAAGCTTTCTTT.

The chain links TRBV10-3 to TRBJ1-1, with D unclear. Germline V gives CDR1 ENHRY, CDR2 SYGVKD. V lost 0 bases, J lost 4 bases, and 9 bases lay in between. The CDR3 extends over 14 amino acids. The CDR3 sequence: CAISESLRGTEAFF. For the CDR3, the DNA is TGTGCCATCAGTGAGTCATTGCGCGGCACTGAAGCTTTCTTT.

The V gene is TRBV25-1, the J gene TRBJ2-3; a weak D match, TRBD1 (6 bases). Germline V gene data show CDR1 as MGHDK and CDR2 as SYGVNS. CDR3 length equals 15 residues. The V end was cut by 6 bases, the J end by 2 bases, with 15 bases between. CDR3 residues: CASRVNRENTDTQYF. The CDR3 region has the DNA TGTGCCAGCAGGGTAAACAGGGAGAACACAGATACGCAGTATTTT.